Listed below are T cell receptor beta chains from one sample, sequenced in a study of blood T cells in healthy people across ages. TCRdb called the 5' RACE reads again in MiXCR, with one record for every CDR3 protein. The sample shows around 1,500,000 distinct CDR3 sequences, around two fifths of them seen only once. The sample was blood. The receptors derive from a woman younger than 30 in good health. The CDR3 runs from the conserved cysteine through the conserved F or W. Each record gives: clone size, J gene, D gene, V gene, CDR3 DNA, CDR3 protein. D genes are given only for firm matches. Part of the rows lack a size; the others show once, few, many or a class for expanded clones.

size: -; J: TRBJ2-3; D: -; V: TRBV4-1; DNA: TGCGCCAGCAGCCAAGACCATCCAGGCACAGATACGCAGTATTTT; CDR3: CASSQDHPGTDTQYF
size: -; J: TRBJ2-3; D: TRBD2; V: TRBV12-3/TRBV12-4; DNA: TGTGCCAGCAGCCTGACTAGCGGGAAGAGCACAGATACGCAGTATTTT; CDR3: CASSLTSGKSTDTQYF
size: once; J: TRBJ1-1; D: -; V: TRBV6-5; DNA: TGTGCCAGCAGTTTCTACCCAAGGACTGAAGCTTTCTTT; CDR3: CASSFYPRTEAFF
size: many; J: TRBJ2-1; D: TRBD2; V: TRBV5-1; DNA: TGTGCCAGCAGTTTTCTCGGGGGGAGCTACAATGAGCAGTTCTTC; CDR3: CASSFLGGSYNEQFF
size: few; J: TRBJ2-7; D: TRBD1; V: TRBV5-1; DNA: TGCGCCAGCAGCTGGGAAGGACAGGGGGCTGACGAGCAGTACTTC; CDR3: CASSWEGQGADEQYF
size: many; J: TRBJ2-1; D: TRBD2; V: TRBV29-1; DNA: TGCAGCGCCCTGGGACTAGCGGGTTCCTACAATGAGCAGTTCTTC; CDR3: CSALGLAGSYNEQFF
size: many; J: TRBJ2-5; D: -; V: TRBV7-2; DNA: TGTGCCAGCAGCTTAGAACAGCAAGAGACCCAGTACTTC; CDR3: CASSLEQQETQYF
size: -; J: TRBJ2-5; D: -; V: TRBV6-2/TRBV6-3; DNA: TGTGCCAGCAGTTACTCCGCGGGAACCCAAGAGACCCAGTACTTC; CDR3: CASSYSAGTQETQYF
size: -; J: TRBJ1-1; D: -; V: TRBV20-1; DNA: TGCAGTGCTAGGACAGCCCATCGTTTGAACACTGAAGCTTTCTTT; CDR3: CSARTAHRLNTEAFF
size: many; J: TRBJ2-3; D: -; V: TRBV10-3; DNA: TGTGCCATCACGGCAGGGAGCACAGATACGCAGTATTTT; CDR3: CAITAGSTDTQYF
size: -; J: TRBJ1-2; D: -; V: TRBV18; DNA: TGTGCCAGCTCACAAGACATCCAAGGAGGCTATGGCTACACCTTC; CDR3: CASSQDIQGGYGYTF
size: -; J: TRBJ2-7; D: -; V: TRBV27; DNA: TGTGCCAGCAGTTTCCCTTACAGCTCCTACGAGCAGTACTTC; CDR3: CASSFPYSSYEQYF
size: -; J: TRBJ1-4; D: -; V: TRBV20-1; DNA: TGCAGTGCTAGAGGACGGGACCCGCAAGAAAAACTGTTTTTT; CDR3: CSARGRDPQEKLFF
size: -; J: TRBJ2-7; D: -; V: TRBV5-1; DNA: TGCGCCAGCAGCTTCTCCGTGGAGTCCTACGAGCAGTACTTC; CDR3: CASSFSVESYEQYF
size: -; J: TRBJ1-5; D: -; V: TRBV7-8; DNA: TGTGCCAGCAGCTTAAAATCAGGGCCCCAGCCCCAGCATTTT; CDR3: CASSLKSGPQPQHF
size: few; J: TRBJ1-1; D: -; V: TRBV7-9; DNA: TGTGCCAGCAGCTCTACCCGGAGCACTGAAGCTTTCTTT; CDR3: CASSSTRSTEAFF
size: -; J: TRBJ2-5; D: -; V: TRBV7-3; DNA: TGTGCCGGCAGCTTAATTGGGGCTGTCAGGGAGACCCAGTACTTC; CDR3: CAGSLIGAVRETQYF
size: few; J: TRBJ2-5; D: TRBD1; V: TRBV12-3/TRBV12-4; DNA: TGTGCCAGCAGTCGCGGGACAGGGACCCAAGAGACCCAGTACTTC; CDR3: CASSRGTGTQETQYF
size: few; J: TRBJ2-5; D: TRBD1; V: TRBV7-2; DNA: TGTGCCAGCAGCCAACCTCAGGGGGTTAGAGACCAAGAGACCCAGTACTTC; CDR3: CASSQPQGVRDQETQYF
size: few; J: TRBJ2-5; D: TRBD2; V: TRBV4-1; DNA: TGCGCCAGCAGCGCACCTAGCGGGGGGGGAGAGACCCAGTACTTC; CDR3: CASSAPSGGGETQYF
size: few; J: TRBJ1-4; D: TRBD1; V: TRBV18; DNA: TGTGCCAGCTCAGCGGACAGGCGTAATGAAAAACTGTTTTTT; CDR3: CASSADRRNEKLFF
size: -; J: TRBJ2-7; D: TRBD2; V: TRBV4-1; DNA: TGCGCCAGCCAAGACAGCATGCCTTTTCGGGGGGAAGAGCAGTACTTC; CDR3: CASQDSMPFRGEEQYF
size: -; J: TRBJ2-1; D: TRBD2; V: TRBV5-1; DNA: TGCGCCAGCGGCTCGCGGGGGGTTTCCTACAATGAGCAGTTCTTC; CDR3: CASGSRGVSYNEQFF
size: few; J: TRBJ2-7; D: -; V: TRBV28; DNA: TGTGCCAGCAGTTTAATCTTCCAGGGGATGTACTACGAGCAGTACTTC; CDR3: CASSLIFQGMYYEQYF
size: -; J: TRBJ2-1; D: -; V: TRBV2; DNA: TGTGCCACCCCGCTTCGGGGAAATGAGCAGTTCTTC; CDR3: CATPLRGNEQFF
size: -; J: TRBJ1-6; D: -; V: TRBV3-1; DNA: TGTGCCAGCAGCCAAGCGACAGGTGGATGGGCACCCCTCCACTTT; CDR3: CASSQATGGWAPLHF
size: once; J: TRBJ2-2; D: TRBD2; V: TRBV20-1; DNA: TGCAGTGCTAGAGATCTTCGGACTAGCAACAAGAACAACCCCACCGGGGAGCTGTTTTTT; CDR3: CSARDLRTSNKNNPTGELFF
size: -; J: TRBJ2-1; D: -; V: TRBV19; DNA: TGTGCCAGTAGTATGGGCGAGTTCTCCTACAATGAGCAGTTCTTC; CDR3: CASSMGEFSYNEQFF
size: -; J: TRBJ2-7; D: TRBD2; V: TRBV12-3/TRBV12-4; DNA: TGTGCCAGCCTTCGGGGGGGCGAGCAGTACTTC; CDR3: CASLRGGEQYF
size: few; J: TRBJ2-3; D: -; V: TRBV18; DNA: TGTGCCAGCTCACCCCCCGGGACTGGGGATACGCAGTATTTT; CDR3: CASSPPGTGDTQYF
size: -; J: TRBJ2-1; D: -; V: TRBV20-1; DNA: TGCAGTGCTAGAGGGACCGGACTGACGAGCTCCTGCAATGAGCAGTTCTTC; CDR3: CSARGTGLTSSCNEQFF
size: -; J: TRBJ1-1; D: -; V: TRBV3-1; DNA: TGTGCCAGCAGCCCCCTGACAGAGATTGAAGCTTTCTTT; CDR3: CASSPLTEIEAFF
size: many; J: TRBJ2-7; D: -; V: TRBV28; DNA: TGTGCCAGCAGCTCAACTACCAACTACGAGCAGTACTTC; CDR3: CASSSTTNYEQYF
size: -; J: TRBJ2-3; D: TRBD2; V: TRBV4-2; DNA: TGTGCCAGCAGCCAGGCCGGGACTAGCGGATCGACAGATACGCAGTATTTT; CDR3: CASSQAGTSGSTDTQYF
size: few; J: TRBJ2-5; D: -; V: TRBV9; DNA: TGTGCCAGCAGCGTAGATCGGGGGGCGGGAGAGACCCAGTACTTC; CDR3: CASSVDRGAGETQYF
size: -; J: TRBJ2-3; D: TRBD1; V: TRBV5-1; DNA: TGCGCCAGCAGCTTGGGCAGGGGGCTTTCTGGTGATACGCAGTATTTT; CDR3: CASSLGRGLSGDTQYF
size: few; J: TRBJ2-1; D: TRBD2; V: TRBV3-1; DNA: TGTGCCAGCAGCCAAACAACCGGGACTAGCGGGGTGAATGAGCAGTTCTTC; CDR3: CASSQTTGTSGVNEQFF
size: once; J: TRBJ2-7; D: -; V: TRBV27; DNA: TGTGCCAGCAGTTTTGGGCGGGAACGCTACGAGCAGTACTTC; CDR3: CASSFGRERYEQYF
size: -; J: TRBJ2-4; D: TRBD2; V: TRBV9; DNA: TGTGCCAGCAGCCCCCTTAGCGGGGGGGACAAATTTGCCAAAAACATTCAGTACTTC; CDR3: CASSPLSGGDKFAKNIQYF
size: few; J: TRBJ1-2; D: -; V: TRBV7-9; DNA: TGTGCCAGCAGTGAGGACGGAGGACAATATGGCTACACCTTC; CDR3: CASSEDGGQYGYTF
size: -; J: TRBJ2-6; D: -; V: TRBV21-1; DNA: TGTGCCAGCAGCGGGGGGGGGAAATTAGCGGGAGGTCGCTCTGGGGCCAACGTCCTGACTTTC; CDR3: CASSGGGKLAGGRSGANVLTF
size: -; J: TRBJ2-4; D: -; V: TRBV7-2; DNA: TGTGCCAGCAGCAGGTCGGGCCGTCAGACTTACGGGCAGTACTTC; CDR3: CASSRSGRQTYGQYF
size: few; J: TRBJ2-7; D: -; V: TRBV5-1; DNA: TGCGCCAGCAGCTTGGTCGGCCGATCCAACGAGCAGTACTTC; CDR3: CASSLVGRSNEQYF
size: few; J: TRBJ1-1; D: TRBD1; V: TRBV4-1; DNA: TGCGCCAGCAGCCAAGATGGGACAGCTATGAACACTGAAGCTTTCTTT; CDR3: CASSQDGTAMNTEAFF
size: -; J: TRBJ2-5; D: -; V: TRBV29-1; DNA: TGCAGCGTTGAAGGACAGAGCCAAGATTACAATGAGCAGTACTTC; CDR3: CSVEGQSQDYNEQYF
size: -; J: TRBJ1-1; D: TRBD1; V: TRBV20-1; DNA: TGCAGTGCCGAGTACTTGGGACAGGGGTTGTCGAACACTGAAGCTTTCTTT; CDR3: CSAEYLGQGLSNTEAFF
size: -; J: TRBJ1-2; D: -; V: TRBV20-1; DNA: TGCAGTGCTAGAGATCCGGCCGGTCTCTATGGCTACACCTTC; CDR3: CSARDPAGLYGYTF
size: few; J: TRBJ2-3; D: TRBD2; V: TRBV6-5; DNA: TGTGCCAGCAGCTCATTTACGGGGGGGCATAAAGATACGCAGTATTTT; CDR3: CASSSFTGGHKDTQYF
size: -; J: TRBJ2-7; D: -; V: TRBV3-1; DNA: TGTGCCAGCAGCCAAGATCCCCCAGCGCCCGCCTTCTCCTACGAGCAGTACTTC; CDR3: CASSQDPPAPAFSYEQYF
size: -; J: TRBJ2-3; D: TRBD2; V: TRBV5-1; DNA: TGCGCCAGCAGCCCTACTAGCGGGCTCACAGATACGCAGTATTTT; CDR3: CASSPTSGLTDTQYF
size: -; J: TRBJ1-2; D: -; V: TRBV6-6; DNA: TGTGCCAGCAGTTACGAGTCTGGCTATGGCTACACCTTC; CDR3: CASSYESGYGYTF